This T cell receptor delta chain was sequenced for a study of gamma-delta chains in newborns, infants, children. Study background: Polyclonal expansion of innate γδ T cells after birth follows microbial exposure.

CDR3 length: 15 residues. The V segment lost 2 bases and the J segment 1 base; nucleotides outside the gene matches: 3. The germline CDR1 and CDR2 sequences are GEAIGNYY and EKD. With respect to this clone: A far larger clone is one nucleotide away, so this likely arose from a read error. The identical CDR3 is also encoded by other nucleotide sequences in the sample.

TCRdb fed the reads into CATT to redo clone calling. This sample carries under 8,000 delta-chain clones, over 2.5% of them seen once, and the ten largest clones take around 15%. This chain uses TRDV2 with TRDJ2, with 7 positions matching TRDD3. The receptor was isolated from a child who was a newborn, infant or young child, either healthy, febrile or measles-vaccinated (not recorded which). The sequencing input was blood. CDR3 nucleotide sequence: TGTGCCTGTGACATATTGGGGGATTTGACAGCACAACTCTTCTTT. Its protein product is CACDILGDLTAQLFF.